This entry describes one T cell receptor beta chain. The sample belongs to a study of T-cell memory formation after mild COVID-19. As for the study in general: The study found TCR clusters largely donor specific.

One entry per CDR3 protein, called by TCRdb with MiXCR from the 5' RACE reads. The data contain roughly 150,000 distinct CDR3 sequences, 10% to 15% of them singletons. The ends were cut back, 1 base at V and 8 bases at J, with 8 bases in the middle. CDR3 length equals 13 residues. Germline V gene sequence: CDR1 LGHNA, CDR2 YSLEER. The receptor was isolated from a man aged 18-30 years who had mild COVID-19 (a few samples of this study predate the infection). Cell type and time point are not known. Sequencing used PBMCs or a T cell subset sorted from them (not recorded which). The V call is TRBV4-3, the J call TRBJ2-2; D ambiguous. The CDR3, as DNA: TGCGCCAGCAGCCAAGGGGGTTGGGGGGAGCTGTTTTTT. This translates into CASSQGGWGELFF.